This TCR beta chain is from a study of CD8+ T cells in alopecia areata. Study-level results: It was less clear whether patients shared TCRs than it was in mice, possibly because of HLA.

Sequencing relied on a cDNA template that was reverse transcribed from extracted RNA. Method: immunoSEQ multiplex PCR; TCRdb's copy keeps in-frame clones and lacks some. The repertoire includes more than 200,000 clones, under 80% of them detected once, and 1% to 1.5% sits in the top ten. To note about this clone: Its specificity is not known.

Alopecia areata patients provided lesional scalp punch biopsies and peripheral blood, both collected for the study. CD4+ and CD8+ T cells were sorted from PBMCs stained for CD3, CD4 and CD8. V lost 2 bases to trimming and J lost 2 bases; unmatched junction nucleotides: 9. This CDR3 is 16 amino acids long. CDR1 LGHNA and CDR2 YSLEER come from the germline V gene. The source of this sequence is a human donor with alopecia areata. The source material was CD4+ T cells sorted from blood, sampled at week 0. The chain recombines TRBV4-3 with TRBJ2-7, with 7 bases identical to TRBD1. The CDR3 bases are TGCGCCAGCAGCCAATATATAGGGGGCGAGACCTACGAGCAGTACTTC. It codes for CASSQYIGGETYEQYF.